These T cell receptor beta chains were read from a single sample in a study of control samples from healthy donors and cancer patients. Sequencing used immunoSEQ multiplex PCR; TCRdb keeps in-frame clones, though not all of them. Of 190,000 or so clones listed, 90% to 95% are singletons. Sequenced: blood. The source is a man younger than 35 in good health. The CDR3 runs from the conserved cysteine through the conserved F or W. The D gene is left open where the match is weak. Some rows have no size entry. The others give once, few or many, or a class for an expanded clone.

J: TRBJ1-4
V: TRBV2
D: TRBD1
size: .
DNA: TGTGCCAGCACCCTACTAGGGACAGATGAAAAACTGTTTTTT
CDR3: CASTLLGTDEKLFF

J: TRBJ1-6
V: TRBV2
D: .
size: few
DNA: TGTGCCAGCGATTTCTATGGGGGGATGGGTTCACCCCTCCACTTT
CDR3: CASDFYGGMGSPLHF

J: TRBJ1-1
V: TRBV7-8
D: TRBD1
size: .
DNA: TGTGCCAGCAGCTCAGGGACAGGGAACACTGAAGCTTTCTTT
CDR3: CASSSGTGNTEAFF

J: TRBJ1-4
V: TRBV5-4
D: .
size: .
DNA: TGTGCCAGCAGCCCCGGGACCGTGGGTGAAAAACTGTTTTTT
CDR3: CASSPGTVGEKLFF

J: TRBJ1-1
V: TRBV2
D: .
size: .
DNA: TGTGCCACCCAGGGTCGGGGGACTGAAGCTTTCTTT
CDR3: CATQGRGTEAFF

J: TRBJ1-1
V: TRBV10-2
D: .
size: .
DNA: TGCGCCAGCATGATCTTTATGAACACTGAAGCTTTCTTT
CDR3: CASMIFMNTEAFF

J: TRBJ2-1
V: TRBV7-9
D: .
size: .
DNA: TGTGCCAGCAGCTTGTTCTCTTACAATGAGCAGTTCTTC
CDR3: CASSLFSYNEQFF

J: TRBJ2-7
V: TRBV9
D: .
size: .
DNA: TGTGCCAGCAGCGTAGATGGACAGAGTTCCTACGAGCAGTACTTC
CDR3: CASSVDGQSSYEQYF

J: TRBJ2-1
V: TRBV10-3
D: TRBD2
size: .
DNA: TGTGCCATCAGCTCCACGGGGGGGCGTCTGTTCTTC
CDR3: CAISSTGGRLFF

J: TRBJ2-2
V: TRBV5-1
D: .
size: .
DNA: TGCGCCAGCAGCTTGGGGAGTTCCACCGGGGAGCTGTTTTTT
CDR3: CASSLGSSTGELFF

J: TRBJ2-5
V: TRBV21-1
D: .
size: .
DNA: TGTGCCAGCAGCCACCGGGACAGACAAGAGACCCAGTACTTC
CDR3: CASSHRDRQETQYF

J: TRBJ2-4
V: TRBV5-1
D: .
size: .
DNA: TGCGCCAGCAGTGGGGGCCTAATGGGGGCCAAAAACATTCAGTACTTC
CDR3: CASSGGLMGAKNIQYF

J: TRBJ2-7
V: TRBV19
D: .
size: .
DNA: TGTGCCAGTAGTCGGGGCGACGGGAATCATCACCACGAGCAGTACTTC
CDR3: CASSRGDGNHHHEQYF

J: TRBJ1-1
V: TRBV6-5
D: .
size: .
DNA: TGTGCCAGCAGCCAAAAGGAGGGCACTGAAGCTTTCTTT
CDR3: CASSQKEGTEAFF

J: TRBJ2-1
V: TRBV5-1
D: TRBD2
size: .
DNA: TGCGCCAGCAGCCCCATAGCTAGCGGGGGGGTACCCAACAATGAGCAGTTCTTC
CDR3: CASSPIASGGVPNNEQFF

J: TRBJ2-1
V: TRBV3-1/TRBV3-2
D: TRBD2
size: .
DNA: TGTGCCAGCAGCCAGGGCGGGAGAAACAATGAGCAGTTCTTC
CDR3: CASSQGGRNNEQFF

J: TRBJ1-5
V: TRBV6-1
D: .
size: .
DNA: TGTGCCAGCAGTGAAGAAGGGTGGAGCAATCAGCCCCAGCATTTT
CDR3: CASSEEGWSNQPQHF

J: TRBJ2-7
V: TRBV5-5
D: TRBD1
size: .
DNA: TGTGCCAGCAGCTTGGCCGGGACAGGGGGCTACGAGCAGTACTTC
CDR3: CASSLAGTGGYEQYF

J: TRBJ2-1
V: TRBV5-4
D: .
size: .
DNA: TGTGCCAGCACCTCCAGAGGGATAGCGGACAATGAGCAGTTCTTC
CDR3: CASTSRGIADNEQFF